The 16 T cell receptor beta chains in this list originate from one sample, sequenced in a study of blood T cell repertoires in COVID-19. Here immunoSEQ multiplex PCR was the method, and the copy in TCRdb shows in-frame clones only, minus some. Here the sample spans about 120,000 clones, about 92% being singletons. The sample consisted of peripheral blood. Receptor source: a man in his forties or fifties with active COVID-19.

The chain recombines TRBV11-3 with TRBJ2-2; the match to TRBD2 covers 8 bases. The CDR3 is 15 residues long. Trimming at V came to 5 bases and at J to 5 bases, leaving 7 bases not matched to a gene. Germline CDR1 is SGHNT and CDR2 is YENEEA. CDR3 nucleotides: TGTGCCAGCAGCCAAAGGGGCGGGGGGACCGGGGAGCTGTTTTTT. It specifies CASSQRGGGTGELFF.

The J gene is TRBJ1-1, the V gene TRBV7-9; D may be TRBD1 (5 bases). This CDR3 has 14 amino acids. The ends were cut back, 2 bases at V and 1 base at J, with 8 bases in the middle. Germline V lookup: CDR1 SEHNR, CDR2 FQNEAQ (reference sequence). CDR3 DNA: TGTGCCAGCAGCTTACCCCAGGGGAACACTGAAGCTTTCTTT. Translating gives CASSLPQGNTEAFF.

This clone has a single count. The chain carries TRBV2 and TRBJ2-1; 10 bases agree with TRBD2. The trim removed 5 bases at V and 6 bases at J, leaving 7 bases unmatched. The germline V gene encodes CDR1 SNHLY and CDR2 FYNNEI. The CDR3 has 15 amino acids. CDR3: CASSPSGRASNEQFF. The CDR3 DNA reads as TGTGCCAGCAGTCCCAGCGGGAGGGCCTCCAATGAGCAGTTCTTC.

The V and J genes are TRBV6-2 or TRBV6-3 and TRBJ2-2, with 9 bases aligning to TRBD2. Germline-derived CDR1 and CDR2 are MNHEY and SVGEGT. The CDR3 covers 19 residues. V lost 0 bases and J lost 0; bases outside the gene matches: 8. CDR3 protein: CASSYSVIAGVPNTGELFF. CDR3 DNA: TGTGCCAGCAGTTACTCGGTGATAGCGGGAGTACCGAACACCGGGGAGCTGTTTTTT.

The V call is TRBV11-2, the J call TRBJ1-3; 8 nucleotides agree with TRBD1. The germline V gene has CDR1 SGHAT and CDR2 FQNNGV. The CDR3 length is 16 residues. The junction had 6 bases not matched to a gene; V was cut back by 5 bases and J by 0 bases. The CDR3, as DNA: TGTGCCAGCAGCGGATACGGGACAGGCTCTGGAAACACCATATATTTT. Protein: CASSGYGTGSGNTIYF.

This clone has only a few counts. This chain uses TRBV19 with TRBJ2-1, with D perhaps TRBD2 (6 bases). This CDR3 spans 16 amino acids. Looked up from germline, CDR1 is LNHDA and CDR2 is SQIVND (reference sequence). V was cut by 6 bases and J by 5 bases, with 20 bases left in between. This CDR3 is CASRRDSGPVNNEQFF. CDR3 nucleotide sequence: TGTGCCAGTAGAAGGGACTCCGGGCCCGTGAACAATGAGCAGTTCTTC.

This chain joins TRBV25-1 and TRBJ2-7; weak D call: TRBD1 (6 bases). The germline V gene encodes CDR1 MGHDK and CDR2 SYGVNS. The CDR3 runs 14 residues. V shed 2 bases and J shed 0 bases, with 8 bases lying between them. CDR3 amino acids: CASSETGSSYEQYF. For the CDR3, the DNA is TGTGCCAGCAGTGAAACAGGGAGCTCCTACGAGCAGTACTTC.

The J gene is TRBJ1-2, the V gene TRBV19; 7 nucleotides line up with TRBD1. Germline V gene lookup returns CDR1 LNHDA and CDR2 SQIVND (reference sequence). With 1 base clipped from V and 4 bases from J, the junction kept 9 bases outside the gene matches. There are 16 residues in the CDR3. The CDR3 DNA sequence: TGTGCCAGTAGTATAGCTCCAGCAGGGGGAATCTATGGCTACACCTTC. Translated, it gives CASSIAPAGGIYGYTF.

The CDR3 DNA is TGTGCCAGCAGCCCTTGGCCGTCGAACATTCAGTACTTC. Its translation is CASSPWPSNIQYF. V usage is TRBV5-4 and J usage is TRBJ2-4; no clear D. Germline values: CDR1 SGHNT, CDR2 YYREEE (reference sequence). V lost 4 bases, J lost 7 bases, and 12 bases lay in between. This CDR3 is 13 amino acids long.

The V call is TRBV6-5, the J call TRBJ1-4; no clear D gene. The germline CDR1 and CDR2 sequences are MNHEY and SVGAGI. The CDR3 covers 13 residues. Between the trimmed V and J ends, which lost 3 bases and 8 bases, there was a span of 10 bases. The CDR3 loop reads CASSYTVNEKLFF. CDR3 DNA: TGTGCCAGCAGTTATACGGTCAACGAAAAACTGTTTTTT.

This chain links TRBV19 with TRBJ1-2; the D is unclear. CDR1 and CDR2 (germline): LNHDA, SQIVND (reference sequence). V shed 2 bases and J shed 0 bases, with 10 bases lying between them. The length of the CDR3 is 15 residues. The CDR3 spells CASSISGYANYGYTF. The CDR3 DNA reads TGTGCCAGTAGTATAAGCGGATACGCTAACTATGGCTACACCTTC. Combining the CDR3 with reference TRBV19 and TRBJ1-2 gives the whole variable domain DGGITQSPKYLFRKEGQNVTLSCEQNLNHDAMYWYRQDPGQGLRLIYYSQIVNDFQKGDIAEGYSVSREKKESFPLTVTSAQKNPTAFYLCASSISGYANYGYTFGSGTRLTVV.

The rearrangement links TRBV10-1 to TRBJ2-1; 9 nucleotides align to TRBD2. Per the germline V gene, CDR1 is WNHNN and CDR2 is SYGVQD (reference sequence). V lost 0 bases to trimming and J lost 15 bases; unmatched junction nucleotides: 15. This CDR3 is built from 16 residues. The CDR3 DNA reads TGCGCCAGCAGTGAGTCGAGGCAAACTAGCGGGCGATCGGGGTTCTTC. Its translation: CASSESRQTSGRSGFF.

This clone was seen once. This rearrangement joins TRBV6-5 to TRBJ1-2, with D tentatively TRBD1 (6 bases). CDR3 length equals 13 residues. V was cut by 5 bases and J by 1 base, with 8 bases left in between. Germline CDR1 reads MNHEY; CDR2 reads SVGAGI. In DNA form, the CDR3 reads TGTGCCAGCAGTAAGGACAGTAACTATGGCTACACCTTC. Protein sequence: CASSKDSNYGYTF.

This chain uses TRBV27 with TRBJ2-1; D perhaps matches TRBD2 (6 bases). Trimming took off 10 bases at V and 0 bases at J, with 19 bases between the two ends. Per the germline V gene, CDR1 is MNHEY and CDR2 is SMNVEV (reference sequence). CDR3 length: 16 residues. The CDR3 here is CATKKGGTSSYNEQFF. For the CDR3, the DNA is TGTGCCACCAAAAAGGGCGGGACGAGCTCCTACAATGAGCAGTTCTTC.

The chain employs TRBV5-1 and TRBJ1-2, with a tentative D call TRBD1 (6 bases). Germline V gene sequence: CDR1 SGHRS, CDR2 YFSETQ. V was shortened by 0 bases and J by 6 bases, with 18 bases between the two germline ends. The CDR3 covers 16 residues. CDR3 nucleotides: TGCGCCAGCAGCTTGGGGACCAGGGGATTCGGTGATGGCTACACCTTC. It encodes CASSLGTRGFGDGYTF.

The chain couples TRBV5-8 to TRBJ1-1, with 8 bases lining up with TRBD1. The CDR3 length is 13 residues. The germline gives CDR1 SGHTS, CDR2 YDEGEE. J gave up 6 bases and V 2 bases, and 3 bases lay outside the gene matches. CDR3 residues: CASSFQGAAEAFF. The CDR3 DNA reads TGTGCCAGCAGCTTTCAGGGGGCGGCTGAAGCTTTCTTT.